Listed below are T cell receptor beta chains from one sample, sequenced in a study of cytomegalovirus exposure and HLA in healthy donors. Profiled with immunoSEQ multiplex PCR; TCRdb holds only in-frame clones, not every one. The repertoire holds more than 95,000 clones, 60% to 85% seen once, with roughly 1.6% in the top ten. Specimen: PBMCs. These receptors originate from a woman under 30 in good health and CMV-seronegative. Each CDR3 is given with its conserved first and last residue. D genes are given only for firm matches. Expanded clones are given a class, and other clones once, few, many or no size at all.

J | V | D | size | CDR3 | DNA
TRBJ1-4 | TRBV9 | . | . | CASSLGGSNEKLFF | TGTGCCAGCAGCCTCGGGGGATCTAATGAAAAACTGTTTTTT
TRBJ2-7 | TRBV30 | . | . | CAWSGGSDEQYF | TGTGCCTGGAGTGGGGGCTCCGACGAGCAGTACTTC
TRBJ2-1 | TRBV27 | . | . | CASSSPGGPSYNEQFF | TGTGCCAGCAGTTCTCCAGGGGGGCCTAGCTACAATGAGCAGTTCTTC
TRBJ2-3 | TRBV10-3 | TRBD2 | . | CAISSVVAGGPIDTQYF | TGTGCCATCAGCTCAGTGGTGGCGGGGGGGCCTATAGATACGCAGTATTTT
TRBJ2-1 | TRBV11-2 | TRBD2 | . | CASTSSRTRGPGEQFF | TGTGCCAGCACCTCTAGCCGGACTAGGGGACCGGGTGAGCAGTTCTTC
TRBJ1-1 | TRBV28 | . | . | CASSSGGVSAEAFF | TGTGCCAGCAGTTCGGGAGGGGTTTCGGCTGAAGCTTTCTTT
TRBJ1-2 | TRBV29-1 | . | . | CSVLFTNYGYTF | TGCAGCGTTCTCTTTACTAACTATGGCTACACCTTC
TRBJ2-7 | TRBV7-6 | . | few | CASSAQEGSVYEQYF | TGTGCCAGCAGCGCGCAGGAGGGCTCGGTCTACGAGCAGTACTTC
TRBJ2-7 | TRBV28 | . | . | CASSSSGLRAEQYF | TGTGCCAGCAGCTCCTCCGGGTTGAGGGCAGAGCAGTACTTC
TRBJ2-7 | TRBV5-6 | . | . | CASSFLAYEQYF | TGTGCCAGCAGCTTCCTAGCGTACGAGCAGTACTTC